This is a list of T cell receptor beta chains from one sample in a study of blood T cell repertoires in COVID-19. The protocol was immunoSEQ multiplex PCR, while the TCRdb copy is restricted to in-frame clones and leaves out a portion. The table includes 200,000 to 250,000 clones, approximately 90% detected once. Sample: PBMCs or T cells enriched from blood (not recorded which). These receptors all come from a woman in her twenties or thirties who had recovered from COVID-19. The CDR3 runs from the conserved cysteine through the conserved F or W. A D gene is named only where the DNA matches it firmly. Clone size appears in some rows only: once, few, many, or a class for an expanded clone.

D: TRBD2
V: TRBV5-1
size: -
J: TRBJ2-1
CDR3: CASSLRTSGRDYNEQFF
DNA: TGCGCCAGCAGCTTGAGGACTAGCGGGAGGGATTACAATGAGCAGTTCTTC

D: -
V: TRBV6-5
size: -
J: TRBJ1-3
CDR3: CASSAGSVGNTIYF
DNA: TGTGCCAGCAGCGCAGGGTCTGTTGGAAACACCATATATTTT

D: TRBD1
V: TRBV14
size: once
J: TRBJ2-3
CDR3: CASSRRDRGRLDTQYF
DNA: TGTGCCAGCAGCCGAAGGGACAGGGGGCGTTTAGATACGCAGTATTTT

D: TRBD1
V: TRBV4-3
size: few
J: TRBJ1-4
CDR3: CASSQPGTGNEKLFF
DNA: TGCGCCAGCAGCCAGCCCGGGACAGGGAATGAAAAACTGTTTTTT

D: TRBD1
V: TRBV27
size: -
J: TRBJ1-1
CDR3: CASRTFMTGTSTKAFF
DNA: TGTGCCAGCAGGACCTTCATGACAGGGACGAGCACTAAAGCTTTCTTT

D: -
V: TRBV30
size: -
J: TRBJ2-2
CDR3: CAWIPNLDTGELFF
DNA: TGTGCCTGGATTCCGAATCTAGACACCGGGGAGCTGTTTTTT

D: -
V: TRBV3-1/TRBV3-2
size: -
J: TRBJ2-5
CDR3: CASRTGLTPWETQYF
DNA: TGTGCCAGCAGAACAGGGTTGACGCCATGGGAGACCCAGTACTTC

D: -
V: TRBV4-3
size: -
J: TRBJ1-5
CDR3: CASSQGALNQPQHF
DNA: TGCGCCAGCAGCCAAGGAGCCCTCAATCAGCCCCAGCATTTT

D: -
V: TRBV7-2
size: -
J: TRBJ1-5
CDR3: CASSSGTQTAFNQPQHF
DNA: TGTGCCAGCAGCTCCGGAACCCAGACAGCCTTCAATCAGCCCCAGCATTTT

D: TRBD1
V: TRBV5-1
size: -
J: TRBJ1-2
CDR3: CASRGDRASINYGYTF
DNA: TGCGCCAGCAGGGGGGACAGGGCGTCTATTAACTATGGCTACACCTTC

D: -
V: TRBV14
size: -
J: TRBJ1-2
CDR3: CASSQRGAGTNYGYTF
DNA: TGTGCCAGCAGCCAGCGAGGCGCGGGCACCAACTATGGCTACACCTTC

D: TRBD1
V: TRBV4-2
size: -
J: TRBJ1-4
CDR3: CASSPDRANEKLFF
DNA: TGTGCCAGCAGCCCGGACAGGGCTAATGAAAAACTGTTTTTT